The 11 T cell receptor beta chains in this list originate from one sample, sequenced in a study of Ad26.COV2.S vaccination and SARS-CoV-2 variants. Libraries were prepared by immunoSEQ multiplex PCR; TCRdb keeps only in-frame clonotypes and omits some of them. The sample yields about 370,000 clones, around 91% seen once. Treatment in this sample: roughly 19 received Ad26.COV2.S at low or high dose, single or two shots; 5 received placebo; per-sample allocation not given. Sampling was done on day 63 after the first vaccine or placebo injection. This sample comprised peripheral blood, obtained in a trial of Ad26.COV2.S vaccine versus placebo. The origin of the receptors is a person between 18 and 59 years old who received the Ad26.COV2.S COVID-19 vaccine or a placebo.

The gene calls are TRBV5-6 and TRBJ2-3; D possibly matches TRBD1 or TRBD2 (5 bases each). The CDR3 is 18 amino acids. Deletions cut 3 bases from V and 3 bases from J, with 23 bases between. Germline CDR1 reads SGHDT; CDR2 reads YYEEEE. CDR3 coding DNA: TGTGCCAGCAGCTCCCCTGAGGGGTGGAGCGGTGGGACAGATACGCAGTATTTT. Translating it yields CASSSPEGWSGGTDTQYF.

This chain uses TRBV11-2 with TRBJ2-1; a weak D match, TRBD1 (6 bases). The CDR3 is 15 amino acids. Germline V lookup: CDR1 SGHAT, CDR2 FQNNGV. The germline V and J ends were trimmed by 3 bases and 8 bases, with 17 bases remaining between them. The CDR3 sequence is CASSFGSLGGDEQFF. CDR3 nucleotide sequence: TGTGCCAGCAGCTTTGGTTCGCTTGGGGGCGATGAGCAGTTCTTC. The whole variable domain, remainder taken from reference TRBV11-2 and TRBJ2-1, is EAGVAQSPRYKIIEKRQSVAFWCNPISGHATLYWYQQILGQGPKLLIQFQNNGVVDDSQLPKDRFSAERLKGVDSTLKIQPAKLEDSAVYLCASSFGSLGGDEQFFGPGTRLTVL.

The V gene is TRBV11-2, the J gene TRBJ2-7, with 7 bases aligning to TRBD1. CDR3 length equals 16 residues. CDR1 is SGHAT, CDR2 FQNNGV, per germline. Losses at the gene ends were 3 bases for V and 2 bases for J; bases not matched to a gene: 10. This CDR3 reads CASSFPLGTAAYEQYF. In DNA form, the CDR3 reads TGTGCCAGCAGCTTCCCTCTAGGGACAGCAGCCTACGAGCAGTACTTC.

This clone was detected only once. This chain joins TRBV7-6 and TRBJ2-2, with 10 bases fitting TRBD2. This CDR3 spans 18 amino acids. Trimming removed 1 base from V and 7 bases from J; junction bases left unmatched: 12. The germline CDR1 and CDR2 sequences are SGHVS and FNYEAQ. In DNA, the CDR3 is TGTGCCAGCAGCTTAGAAGCGCCTAGCGGGAGCGTCGGCGGGGAGCTGTTTTTT. This translates into CASSLEAPSGSVGGELFF.

The CDR3: CAISEYVAGYTF. DNA of the CDR3: TGTGCCATCAGTGAGTATGTAGCTGGCTACACCTTC. This chain connects TRBV10-3 to TRBJ1-2, with unresolved D. The germline V gene has CDR1 ENHRY and CDR2 SYGVKD. The CDR3 sequence is 12 residues long. The V end was cut by 1 base, the J end by 7 bases, with 7 bases between.

This sequence joins TRBV11-3 and TRBJ2-5; D gene unclear. Germline lookup yields CDR1 SGHNT and CDR2 YENEEA. CDR3 length: 12 amino acids. V was clipped by 1 base and J by 4 bases, with 4 bases between them. CDR3 sequence: CASSLGSETQYF. The CDR3 DNA sequence: TGTGCCAGCAGCTTAGGATCAGAGACCCAGTACTTC.

The rearrangement uses TRBV28 and TRBJ1-1; D call uncertain. The CDR3 runs to 12 residues. Per germline, CDR1 MDHEN and CDR2 SYDVKM. Trimming removed 2 bases at V and 13 bases at J, with 14 bases between. CDR3 residues: CASSLRAGVCFF. In nucleotides, the CDR3 is TGTGCCAGCAGTTTAAGGGCAGGTGTTTGTTTCTTT. Full variable domain (remainder filled in from reference TRBV28 and TRBJ1-1): DVKVTQSSRYLVKRTGEKVFLECVQDMDHENMFWYRQDPGLGLRLIYFSYDVKMKEKGDIPEGYSVSREKKERFSLILESASTNQTSMYLCASSLRAGVCFFGQGTRLTVV.

Of note for this clone: This same CDR3 is encoded by further DNA sequences in the sample. For the CDR3, the DNA is TGTGCCAGCAGTAATGGGGGAGGTCGGGGCTACACCTTC. Translated: CASSNGGGRGYTF. The chain carries TRBV28 and TRBJ1-2; D is perhaps TRBD1 (5 bases). This CDR3 is built from 13 residues. The germline CDR1 and CDR2 sequences are MDHEN and SYDVKM. V was pared by 5 bases and J by 8 bases, with 15 bases between.

This chain links TRBV19 with TRBJ1-6; D perhaps matches TRBD1 (5 bases). Germline loops: CDR1 LNHDA, CDR2 SQIVND (reference sequence). The CDR3 has 12 residues. Trimming stripped 7 bases from V and 8 bases from J, with 9 bases between. The CDR3 protein is CASNGRDSPLHF. DNA of the CDR3: TGTGCCAGTAACGGCAGGGATTCACCCCTCCACTTT.

The gene calls are TRBV7-9 and TRBJ1-1; TRBD1 might be the D (6 bases). Germline CDR1 and CDR2: SEHNR and FQNEAQ (reference sequence). The CDR3 has 14 residues. Trimming removed 1 base at V and 5 bases at J, with 11 bases between. CDR3 DNA sequence: TGTGCCAGCAGCTTAGGGGGGGCGCGTACTGAAGCTTTCTTT. Encoded protein: CASSLGGARTEAFF.

This clone appeared a single time. The chain joins TRBV30 to TRBJ1-2; D is perhaps TRBD1 (5 bases). V gave up 2 bases and J gave up 4 bases, with 14 bases separating them. The CDR3 consists of 14 residues. Germline V lookup: CDR1 GTSNPN, CDR2 SVGIG (reference sequence). This chain's CDR3 is CAWSYGGWTYGYTF. The CDR3 DNA follows: TGTGCCTGGAGTTACGGGGGATGGACCTATGGCTACACCTTC.